The rows below give T cell receptor beta chains drawn from one sample of a study of beta chain features in type 1 diabetes. Repertoires were generated with immunoSEQ multiplex PCR, while TCRdb's copy carries only in-frame clones and drops some. The sample comprises about 360,000 clones, around 12% of which are singletons, and around 0.0099% rests with the top ten. Source material: naive CD4+ T cells from blood. The receptors were sampled from a woman between 18 and 30 years old with type 1 diabetes. Both conserved end residues are part of each CDR3. The order of the fields is D gene, V gene, clone size, J gene, CDR3 DNA, CDR3 protein. D genes are given only for firm matches. Size tells how often a clone was seen (once, few, many) or the class of an expanded clone, and some rows leave it out.

NA	TRBV9	few	TRBJ1-2	TGTGCCAGCAGCCTCGACAGCCCTCGACGGGGCTACACCTTC	CASSLDSPRRGYTF
TRBD1	TRBV6-5	few	TRBJ1-2	TGTGCCAGCAGGGCATGGACAGGGGAAGGCTACACCTTC	CASRAWTGEGYTF
NA	TRBV19	few	TRBJ1-2	TGTGCCAGTAGTATAAAACAAGGACAACGAATCTATGGCTACACCTTC	CASSIKQGQRIYGYTF
TRBD1	TRBV6-5	NA	TRBJ1-1	TGTGCCAGCAGTTACTCTAGGGGGCAAGGCGCTTTCTTT	CASSYSRGQGAFF
NA	TRBV6-5	few	TRBJ1-2	TGTGCCAGCGGGGGGGTCGGCTATGGCTACACCTTC	CASGGVGYGYTF
NA	TRBV18	NA	TRBJ1-3	TGTGCCAGCTCACTGGGGACATCGGGAAACACCATATATTTT	CASSLGTSGNTIYF
TRBD2	TRBV4-1	few	TRBJ2-7	TGCGCCAGCAGCCAAGATAGGACTAGCTACGAGCAGTACTTC	CASSQDRTSYEQYF
NA	TRBV4-1	NA	TRBJ2-5	TGCGCCAGCAGCCAAGATGATGAGGCGACCCAGTACTTC	CASSQDDEATQYF
NA	TRBV11-2	few	TRBJ2-5	TGTGCCAGCACGATACCGGTGGTGGAGACCCAGTACTTC	CASTIPVVETQYF
NA	TRBV30	few	TRBJ1-5	TGTGCCTGGAGTGACAGTCACAATCAGCCCCAGCATTTT	CAWSDSHNQPQHF
NA	TRBV28	NA	TRBJ2-2	TGTGCCAGCGGGCCGGGACAAGAGAACACCGGGGAGCTGTTTTTT	CASGPGQENTGELFF
NA	TRBV30	few	TRBJ1-5	TGTGCCTGGAGTCGGCAGGGAGGGAGCAATCAGCCCCAGCATTTT	CAWSRQGGSNQPQHF
NA	TRBV6-5	few	TRBJ1-1	TGTGCCAGCAGGAGCGACAGGCGAACTGAAGCTTTCTTT	CASRSDRRTEAFF
NA	TRBV5-5	few	TRBJ1-2	TGTGCCAGCAGCTCCTCCCTGGGCTACACCTTC	CASSSSLGYTF
NA	TRBV28	NA	TRBJ2-1	TGTGCCAGCGGCCCGAGCGCCTGGTATGAGCAGTTCTTC	CASGPSAWYEQFF
NA	TRBV6-5	few	TRBJ2-1	TGTGCCAGCAGCCAGGGAAATGAGCAGTTCTTC	CASSQGNEQFF
NA	TRBV4-1	NA	TRBJ2-6	TGCGCCAGCAGACCAGGAGGGGGCCGATCTGGGGCCAACGTCCTGACTTTC	CASRPGGGRSGANVLTF
TRBD1	TRBV6-5	few	TRBJ2-1	TGTGCCATCAGGCAGGGGGCGTACAATGAGCAGTTCTTC	CAIRQGAYNEQFF
NA	TRBV28	NA	TRBJ2-5	TGTGCCAGCGGGTGGACAAGTGAGACCCAGTACTTC	CASGWTSETQYF
NA	TRBV7-9	NA	TRBJ2-7	TGTGCCAGCAGCTCATGGGGGGACCGAGACTCCTACGAGCAGTACTTC	CASSSWGDRDSYEQYF
NA	TRBV28	few	TRBJ2-2	TGTGCCAGCACCCTCCACGGGGCCGGGGAGCTGTTTTTT	CASTLHGAGELFF
TRBD1	TRBV4-3	few	TRBJ1-2	TGCGCCAGCAGCCAAGTAGAGGCAGGGGGCTATGGCTACACCTTC	CASSQVEAGGYGYTF
TRBD1	TRBV7-9	few	TRBJ2-3	TGTGCCAGCAGCTCGATCCGGGACAGGGGCACAGATACGCAGTATTTT	CASSSIRDRGTDTQYF
TRBD2	TRBV7-9	NA	TRBJ2-3	TGTGCCAGCAGCTTGAGACTAGCGGGAGTGGGAGATACGCAGTATTTT	CASSLRLAGVGDTQYF